A single sample is the source of the 25 T cell receptor beta chains below, sequenced in a study of control samples from healthy donors and cancer patients. The data were produced by immunoSEQ multiplex PCR, yet TCRdb's version contains in-frame clones alone and is incomplete. The sample has 160,000 or so clones, 96% seen once. The sample was blood. Receptor source: a woman aged 25 to 45 in good health.

The V gene is TRBV12-3 or TRBV12-4, the J gene TRBJ2-1; no clear D. The CDR3 is made up of 12 amino acids. The V gene lost 6 bases and the J gene lost 4 bases, with 7 bases spanning the gap. The CDR3 sequence: CASRGGYNEQFF. For the CDR3, the DNA is TGTGCCAGCAGGGGCGGATACAATGAGCAGTTCTTC.

This chain links TRBV7-3 with TRBJ2-1; a weak D match, TRBD2 (6 bases). The CDR3 sequence is 14 residues long. V dropped 2 bases and J dropped 7 bases, with 12 bases sitting between them. The germline gives CDR1 SGHTA, CDR2 FQGTGA. CDR3 coding DNA: TGTGCCAGCAGCTTACGCGGGGCTGGGAATGAGCAGTTCTTC. It translates to CASSLRGAGNEQFF.

CDR3 region: CASSSRGSNQPQHF. In nucleotides, the CDR3 is TGTGCCAGTAGTTCCAGGGGAAGCAATCAGCCCCAGCATTTT. The chain combines TRBV19 with TRBJ1-5; weak D call: TRBD1 (6 bases). V gave up 5 bases and J gave up 1 base, with 9 bases separating them. The CDR3 runs 14 residues. Germline CDR1 and CDR2: LNHDA and SQIVND (reference sequence). The full variable domain, with the rest looked up from reference TRBV19 and TRBJ1-5, is DGGITQSPKYLFRKEGQNVTLSCEQNLNHDAMYWYRQDPGQGLRLIYYSQIVNDFQKGDIAEGYSVSREKKESFPLTVTSAQKNPTAFYLCASSSRGSNQPQHFGDGTRLSIL.

The CDR3 DNA reads TGTGCCAGCAGGGCAGGGGGCCCCTCCTACAATGAGCAGTTCTTC. It codes for CASRAGGPSYNEQFF. J is TRBJ2-1 and V is TRBV6-5, with 8 bases fitting TRBD1. The germline V gene has CDR1 MNHEY and CDR2 SVGAGI. The CDR3 is made up of 15 amino acids. J was trimmed by 0 bases and V by 6 bases; bases with no gene match: 4.

The chain joins TRBV6-6 to TRBJ2-6; D might be TRBD1 or TRBD2, each matching 5 bases. V was trimmed by 5 bases and J by 0 bases, leaving 14 bases between them. The length of the CDR3 is 17 residues. Germline-derived CDR1 and CDR2 are MNHNY and SVGAGI (reference sequence). The CDR3 region is CASSRWGKSSGANVLTF. CDR3 DNA sequence: TGTGCCAGCAGTCGCTGGGGGAAGAGCTCTGGGGCCAACGTCCTGACTTTC.

The chain carries TRBV5-1 and TRBJ2-1, with 10 nucleotides matching TRBD2. V was pared by 6 bases and J by 4 bases, with 4 bases of the junction left unmatched. The germline gives CDR1 SGHRS, CDR2 YFSETQ. The CDR3 is made up of 14 amino acids. Here the CDR3 reads CASMTSGHYNEQFF. CDR3 DNA: TGCGCCAGCATGACTAGCGGGCATTACAATGAGCAGTTCTTC.

This clone was seen once. The rearrangement uses TRBV18 and TRBJ2-2, with D tentatively TRBD1 (5 bases). Germline lookup yields CDR1 KGHSH and CDR2 LQKENI. V lost 6 bases and J lost 0, with 11 bases in between. The CDR3 runs to 15 residues. CDR3 in amino acids: CASSRAGSNTGELFF. Here the CDR3 DNA reads TGTGCCAGCTCCCGTGCAGGGTCGAACACCGGGGAGCTGTTTTTT.

J is TRBJ1-1 and V is TRBV3-1 (or the pseudogene TRBV3-2); D not resolved. CDR1 is LGHDT and CDR2 is YNNKEL in the germline V gene (reference sequence). This CDR3 spans 18 amino acids. V lost 0 bases and J lost 1, with 18 bases in between. The CDR3 DNA reads TGTGCCAGCAGCCAAGATCGGGGAGCGGAAGGGAGGAACACTGAAGCTTTCTTT. This codes for CASSQDRGAEGRNTEAFF.

The chain uses TRBV5-4 and TRBJ2-1; D uncertain. Deletions cut 0 bases from V and 7 bases from J, with 5 bases between. The CDR3 length is 12 residues. Germline V CDR1 and CDR2: SGHNT, YYREEE (reference sequence). The CDR3 DNA reads as TGTGCCAGCAGCTTGGCTGAAAATGAGCAGTTCTTC. Translation gives CASSLAENEQFF.

V usage is TRBV18 and J usage is TRBJ2-1; 10 bases fit TRBD2. CDR3 length equals 17 residues. J lost 7 bases, V lost 0 bases, and 9 bases had no gene match. From germline, CDR1 is KGHSH and CDR2 LQKENI. CDR3 DNA sequence: TGTGCCAGCTCACCACCCTTGGCTAGCGGGAGTCATAATGAGCAGTTCTTC. It codes for CASSPPLASGSHNEQFF.

This clone was found once. This sequence joins TRBV11-2 and TRBJ1-1; D gene uncertain. Germline values: CDR1 SGHAT, CDR2 FQNNGV. The CDR3 sequence is 15 residues long. V was trimmed by 1 base and J by 0 bases, leaving 9 bases between them. CDR3 sequence (DNA): TGTGCCAGCAGCTTAGTTCCGAGGGTGAACACTGAAGCTTTCTTT. Protein sequence: CASSLVPRVNTEAFF.

The J gene is TRBJ2-1, the V gene TRBV29-1, with a tentative D call TRBD1 (5 bases). Looked up from germline, CDR1 is SQVTM and CDR2 is ANQGSEA. This CDR3 contains 13 residues. Trimming removed 2 bases from V and 6 bases from J, with 11 bases in between. The DNA of the CDR3 is TGCAGCGTTGAAAAGCAGGGCAGCAATGAGCAGTTCTTC. Its translation is CSVEKQGSNEQFF.

J is TRBJ2-7 and V is TRBV2; D ambiguous. CDR1 and CDR2 (germline): SNHLY, FYNNEI. This CDR3 has 15 amino acids. Trimming took 7 bases from V and 1 from J, leaving 17 bases between them. The CDR3: CASTLNWVSSYEQYF. The CDR3 coding sequence is TGTGCCAGCACCCTGAATTGGGTTTCTTCCTACGAGCAGTACTTC.

The V gene is TRBV4-1, the J gene TRBJ2-5; D assignment may be TRBD1 or TRBD2 (6 bases each). This CDR3 comprises 15 residues. The germline V gene encodes CDR1 MGHRA and CDR2 YSYEKL. V dropped 2 bases and J dropped 5 bases, with 15 bases sitting between them. The CDR3 coding sequence is TGCGCCAGCAGCCAAAGGGGGGATCCGGTGGAGACCCAGTACTTC. It yields the protein CASSQRGDPVETQYF.

The chain links TRBV29-1 to TRBJ2-1, with TRBD2 identical over 8 bases. This CDR3 comprises 14 residues. Germline V lookup: CDR1 SQVTM, CDR2 ANQGSEA. V lost 3 bases and J lost 8; bases outside the gene matches: 9. The CDR3 sequence: CSVDLAGGMDEQFF. The CDR3, as DNA: TGCAGCGTTGATTTGGCGGGGGGAATGGATGAGCAGTTCTTC.

V and J are TRBV2 and TRBJ1-5; 7 bases map to TRBD1. Trimming at V came to 5 bases and at J to 4 bases, leaving 8 bases not matched to a gene. There are 15 residues in the CDR3. Germline CDR1 is SNHLY and CDR2 is FYNNEI. CDR3 nucleotide sequence: TGTGCCAGCAGTAAGACAGGGTTCTTGAATCAGCCCCAGCATTTT. This sequence encodes CASSKTGFLNQPQHF.

In DNA, the CDR3 is TGCGCCAGCAGCTTGGGTAGCACTATGAGCGAGCAGTACTTC. Protein sequence: CASSLGSTMSEQYF. The chain recombines TRBV5-1 with TRBJ2-7; D is ambiguous. CDR1 and CDR2 (germline): SGHRS, YFSETQ. The ends were cut back, 0 bases at V and 6 bases at J, with 13 bases in the middle. The length of the CDR3 is 14 residues.

J is TRBJ1-2 and V is TRBV10-3; TRBD1 might be the D (6 bases). The CDR3 covers 13 residues. CDR1 ENHRY and CDR2 SYGVKD come from the germline V gene. Trimming left V 4 bases short and J 4 bases short, with 10 bases between. The CDR3: CAISGPQGYGYTF. Here the CDR3 DNA reads TGTGCCATCAGTGGGCCACAGGGCTATGGCTACACCTTC.

This chain uses TRBV29-1 with TRBJ1-5, with TRBD1 matching over 10 bases. The ends lost 1 base at V and 7 bases at J; junction bases unmatched: 4. Germline V CDR1 and CDR2: SQVTM, ANQGSEA. The CDR3 covers 14 residues. DNA of the CDR3: TGCAGCGTTGAAGGACAGGGGGCGAACCAGCCCCAGCATTTT. This encodes CSVEGQGANQPQHF. The whole variable domain, filled in from reference TRBV29-1 and TRBJ1-5, reads SAVISQKPSRDICQRGTSLTIQCQVDSQVTMMFWYRQQPGQSLTLIATANQGSEATYESGFVIDKFPISRPNLTFSTLTVSNMSPEDSSIYLCSVEGQGANQPQHFGDGTRLSIL.

The V gene is TRBV7-8, the J gene TRBJ2-6; 13 bases fit TRBD2. In germline, CDR1 is SGHVS, CDR2 FQNEAQ. The ends lost 3 bases at V and 1 base at J; junction bases unmatched: 3. This CDR3 contains 18 residues. CDR3 nucleotide sequence: TGTGCCAGCAGCTTGGGACTAGCGGGATCTTCTGGGGCCAACGTCCTGACTTTC. It yields the protein CASSLGLAGSSGANVLTF.

The rearrangement uses TRBV19 and TRBJ2-2, with 11 bases aligning to TRBD1. The CDR3 runs to 17 residues. After removal of 7 bases from V and 3 bases from J, the junction contained 10 bases not matched to a gene. CDR1 is LNHDA, CDR2 SQIVND, per germline (reference sequence). The CDR3 loop reads CASTWTGGAFHTGELFF. DNA for the CDR3: TGTGCCAGTACCTGGACAGGGGGCGCATTCCACACCGGGGAGCTGTTTTTT. Together with reference TRBV19 and TRBJ2-2, the CDR3 gives the full variable domain: DGGITQSPKYLFRKEGQNVTLSCEQNLNHDAMYWYRQDPGQGLRLIYYSQIVNDFQKGDIAEGYSVSREKKESFPLTVTSAQKNPTAFYLCASTWTGGAFHTGELFFGEGSRLTVL.

V usage is TRBV3-1 (or the pseudogene TRBV3-2) and J usage is TRBJ2-7; D gene ambiguous. The germline V and J ends were trimmed by 5 bases and 3 bases, with 14 bases remaining between them. This CDR3 has 14 residues. Germline V gives CDR1 LGHDT, CDR2 YNNKEL (reference sequence). The CDR3 reads CASSSSFEDYEQYF. CDR3 nucleotides: TGTGCCAGCAGCTCTAGTTTCGAGGACTACGAGCAGTACTTC.

The chain couples TRBV6-5 to TRBJ1-2; the D gene is possibly TRBD1 (5 bases). Germline V gene lookup returns CDR1 MNHEY and CDR2 SVGAGI. V was shortened by 7 bases and J by 4 bases, with 19 bases between the two germline ends. This CDR3 comprises 15 residues. CDR3 sequence reads: CASTAGTDVSYGYTF. The DNA for the CDR3 is TGTGCCAGCACTGCCGGGACTGATGTTAGCTATGGCTACACCTTC.

The rearrangement joins TRBV27 to TRBJ1-5; weak D call: TRBD1 (5 bases). Germline V gene sequence: CDR1 MNHEY, CDR2 SMNVEV (reference sequence). The CDR3 length is 17 residues. Deletions cut 3 bases from V and 2 bases from J, with 17 bases between. The CDR3, as DNA: TGTGCCAGCAGTTTGGCAGGGCCTATGGCTGGCAATCAGCCCCAGCATTTT. This encodes CASSLAGPMAGNQPQHF.

The chain joins TRBV4-1 to TRBJ2-1; TRBD2 matches 9 bases. The V and J ends lost 3 bases and 5 bases, in that order; junction bases with no gene match: 8. The CDR3 has 16 residues. The germline V gene encodes CDR1 MGHRA and CDR2 YSYEKL. In DNA, the CDR3 is TGCGCCAGCAGCCACCTCGGACTAGCGAAAAACAATGAGCAGTTCTTC. Residues: CASSHLGLAKNNEQFF.